A selection of T cell receptor beta chains follows, all from one sample in a study of blood T cell repertoires in COVID-19. Repertoires were generated with immunoSEQ multiplex PCR, while TCRdb's copy carries only in-frame clones and drops some. The table has about 260,000 clones, about 90% seen once. Sequenced material: peripheral blood. The receptor set was obtained from a woman younger than 45 with COVID-19, enrolled during active disease. The CDR3 runs from the conserved cysteine through the conserved F or W. The D gene is left open where the match is weak. Where a row states a size, it is once, few, many or the class of an expanded clone; other rows omit it.

V gene: TRBV24-1
clone size: -
J gene: TRBJ2-7
D gene: -
CDR3 DNA: TGTGCCACCAGTGATTCCATTGAGCAGTACTTC
CDR3 protein: CATSDSIEQYF

V gene: TRBV15
clone size: -
J gene: TRBJ1-6
D gene: -
CDR3 DNA: TGTGCCACCAGCAGGGGACACGAGTATAATTCACCCCTCCACTTT
CDR3 protein: CATSRGHEYNSPLHF

V gene: TRBV28
clone size: -
J gene: TRBJ2-3
D gene: -
CDR3 DNA: TGTGCCAGCACCTCCGGGTTCGATACGCAGTATTTT
CDR3 protein: CASTSGFDTQYF

V gene: TRBV27
clone size: -
J gene: TRBJ2-1
D gene: TRBD1
CDR3 DNA: TGTGCCAGCAGTTTAGATGGCAGGGGGCCCGATGAGCAGTTCTTC
CDR3 protein: CASSLDGRGPDEQFF

V gene: TRBV18
clone size: -
J gene: TRBJ1-4
D gene: -
CDR3 DNA: TGTGCCAGCGCCGAGATACTGAGTGAAAAACTGTTTTTT
CDR3 protein: CASAEILSEKLFF

V gene: TRBV2
clone size: once
J gene: TRBJ2-3
D gene: -
CDR3 DNA: TGTGCCAGCAGTGAGGAGAGCTACACAGATACGCAGTATTTT
CDR3 protein: CASSEESYTDTQYF

V gene: TRBV6-5
clone size: few
J gene: TRBJ1-2
D gene: -
CDR3 DNA: TGTGCCAGCAGCGCGGCGGTCGATGGGTATGGCTACACCTTC
CDR3 protein: CASSAAVDGYGYTF

V gene: TRBV19
clone size: -
J gene: TRBJ2-7
D gene: TRBD2
CDR3 DNA: TGTGCCAGTAGCTCGGGTCTAGCGGGTGGTGAGCAGTACTTC
CDR3 protein: CASSSGLAGGEQYF

V gene: TRBV7-2
clone size: -
J gene: TRBJ2-1
D gene: TRBD2
CDR3 DNA: TGTGCCAGCACAGGACTAGCGGGAGTCGTGCATGAGCAGTTCTTC
CDR3 protein: CASTGLAGVVHEQFF

V gene: TRBV3-1/TRBV3-2
clone size: -
J gene: TRBJ2-1
D gene: TRBD2
CDR3 DNA: TGTGCCAGCAGCCAAGGGCTAGCGGCCGATGAGCAGTTCTTC
CDR3 protein: CASSQGLAADEQFF

V gene: TRBV28
clone size: once
J gene: TRBJ1-2
D gene: -
CDR3 DNA: TGTGCCAGCAGTTTACCCCTCCCTAACTATGGCTACACCTTC
CDR3 protein: CASSLPLPNYGYTF

V gene: TRBV25-1
clone size: -
J gene: TRBJ2-1
D gene: -
CDR3 DNA: TGTGCCAGCAGTGAAGGCGGCTACAATGAGCAGTTCTTC
CDR3 protein: CASSEGGYNEQFF

V gene: TRBV28
clone size: -
J gene: TRBJ1-1
D gene: -
CDR3 DNA: TGTGCCAGCAGTGTCTCAGGGGTGGACACTGAAGCTTTCTTT
CDR3 protein: CASSVSGVDTEAFF

V gene: TRBV2
clone size: -
J gene: TRBJ2-2
D gene: -
CDR3 DNA: TGTGCCAGCAGTGACAGCACCGGGGAGCTGTTTTTT
CDR3 protein: CASSDSTGELFF

V gene: TRBV4-1
clone size: -
J gene: TRBJ2-1
D gene: -
CDR3 DNA: TGCGCCACCTCCTTTGCGGGCCGATCCTACAATGAGCAGTTCTTC
CDR3 protein: CATSFAGRSYNEQFF

V gene: TRBV3-1/TRBV3-2
clone size: -
J gene: TRBJ1-6
D gene: TRBD1
CDR3 DNA: TGTGCCAGCAGCCAAGGGACAGGAAATTCACCCCTCCACTTT
CDR3 protein: CASSQGTGNSPLHF

V gene: TRBV7-2
clone size: -
J gene: TRBJ2-5
D gene: -
CDR3 DNA: TGTGCCAGCAGCTTTTCTGAGGTGTTTAGTGAGACCCAGTACTTC
CDR3 protein: CASSFSEVFSETQYF

V gene: TRBV2
clone size: -
J gene: TRBJ2-3
D gene: TRBD2
CDR3 DNA: TGTGCCAGCAGTGTCGCTTCCCTAGCGGGAGGGAGCACAGATACGCAGTATTTT
CDR3 protein: CASSVASLAGGSTDTQYF

V gene: TRBV19
clone size: -
J gene: TRBJ2-1
D gene: TRBD2
CDR3 DNA: TGTGCCACCATTGGGGGGGTAATGAGTAGGCAGTTCTTC
CDR3 protein: CATIGGVMSRQFF

V gene: TRBV18
clone size: -
J gene: TRBJ2-5
D gene: -
CDR3 DNA: TGTGCCAGCTCAACAAAGACCCGGGGACAAGAGACCCAGTACTTC
CDR3 protein: CASSTKTRGQETQYF

V gene: TRBV30
clone size: -
J gene: TRBJ1-5
D gene: -
CDR3 DNA: TGTGCCTGGAGTGTACGGGGTCAGCCCCAGCATTTT
CDR3 protein: CAWSVRGQPQHF

V gene: TRBV4-3
clone size: -
J gene: TRBJ2-1
D gene: -
CDR3 DNA: TGCGCCAGCAGCCAAGATTCAGGGGTCTACAATGAGCAGTTCTTC
CDR3 protein: CASSQDSGVYNEQFF

V gene: TRBV27
clone size: -
J gene: TRBJ2-2
D gene: TRBD2
CDR3 DNA: TGTGCCAGCAGTGGACGGACTAGCGGGAGAGTAGGGGAGCTGTTTTTT
CDR3 protein: CASSGRTSGRVGELFF

V gene: TRBV28
clone size: -
J gene: TRBJ1-6
D gene: TRBD1
CDR3 DNA: TGTGCCAGCAGTTTGCTTAACAGGGGACGCCCACAAGCTCCCTTTGCCAATTCACCCCTCCACTTT
CDR3 protein: CASSLLNRGRPQAPFANSPLHF

V gene: TRBV10-3
clone size: -
J gene: TRBJ1-2
D gene: -
CDR3 DNA: TGTGCCGTCCGGGAAGATTCTAACTATGGCTACACCTTC
CDR3 protein: CAVREDSNYGYTF

V gene: TRBV10-3
clone size: -
J gene: TRBJ1-2
D gene: -
CDR3 DNA: TGTGCCATCAGTGAAATCGGGATGAGCTATGGCTACACCTTC
CDR3 protein: CAISEIGMSYGYTF

V gene: TRBV6-5
clone size: -
J gene: TRBJ1-4
D gene: TRBD1
CDR3 DNA: TGTGCCAGCAGGCGGACAGGCGAAAAACTGTTTTTT
CDR3 protein: CASRRTGEKLFF

V gene: TRBV28
clone size: once
J gene: TRBJ1-5
D gene: TRBD1
CDR3 DNA: TGTGCCAGCAGTTTTAGAGGGGGCGATCAGCCCCAGCATTTT
CDR3 protein: CASSFRGGDQPQHF

V gene: TRBV6-6
clone size: -
J gene: TRBJ2-2
D gene: TRBD2
CDR3 DNA: TGTGCCAGCAGTTACCGGCTAGCGGGTAACACCGGGGAGCTGTTTTTT
CDR3 protein: CASSYRLAGNTGELFF

V gene: TRBV6-5
clone size: -
J gene: TRBJ1-1
D gene: TRBD1
CDR3 DNA: TGTGCCAGCAGAACTAGGACAGGTAACACTGAAGCTTTCTTT
CDR3 protein: CASRTRTGNTEAFF

V gene: TRBV7-2
clone size: -
J gene: TRBJ2-7
D gene: -
CDR3 DNA: TGTGCCAGCAGCATCACCGGGGGAACCTACGAGCAGTACTTC
CDR3 protein: CASSITGGTYEQYF

V gene: TRBV2
clone size: -
J gene: TRBJ2-7
D gene: -
CDR3 DNA: TGTGCCAGCAGTCCCCGTCCCTACGAGCAGTACTTC
CDR3 protein: CASSPRPYEQYF

V gene: TRBV30
clone size: -
J gene: TRBJ2-5
D gene: TRBD1
CDR3 DNA: TGTGCCTGGGGACAGGGCCCTCTGGAGACCCAGTACTTC
CDR3 protein: CAWGQGPLETQYF

V gene: TRBV3-1/TRBV3-2
clone size: -
J gene: TRBJ2-1
D gene: -
CDR3 DNA: TGTGCCAGCAGCCCTGTCGACGAGCGGCAGTTCTTC
CDR3 protein: CASSPVDERQFF

V gene: TRBV19
clone size: -
J gene: TRBJ1-4
D gene: -
CDR3 DNA: TGTGCCAGTAAGACCGATTCAGGGGCTGATGAAAAACTGTTTTTT
CDR3 protein: CASKTDSGADEKLFF

V gene: TRBV27
clone size: -
J gene: TRBJ2-7
D gene: TRBD2
CDR3 DNA: TGTGCCAGCAGGTTAGCGGGAGGGCCCAACGAGCAGTACTTC
CDR3 protein: CASRLAGGPNEQYF

V gene: TRBV6-5
clone size: -
J gene: TRBJ1-4
D gene: -
CDR3 DNA: TGTGCCAGCAGTTACTCTAGTCAGGGTAGTGAAAAACTGTTTTTT
CDR3 protein: CASSYSSQGSEKLFF

V gene: TRBV5-1
clone size: -
J gene: TRBJ2-2
D gene: -
CDR3 DNA: TGCGCCAGCCGACCTAGGGGGAGCACCGCCGGGGAGCTGTTTTTT
CDR3 protein: CASRPRGSTAGELFF